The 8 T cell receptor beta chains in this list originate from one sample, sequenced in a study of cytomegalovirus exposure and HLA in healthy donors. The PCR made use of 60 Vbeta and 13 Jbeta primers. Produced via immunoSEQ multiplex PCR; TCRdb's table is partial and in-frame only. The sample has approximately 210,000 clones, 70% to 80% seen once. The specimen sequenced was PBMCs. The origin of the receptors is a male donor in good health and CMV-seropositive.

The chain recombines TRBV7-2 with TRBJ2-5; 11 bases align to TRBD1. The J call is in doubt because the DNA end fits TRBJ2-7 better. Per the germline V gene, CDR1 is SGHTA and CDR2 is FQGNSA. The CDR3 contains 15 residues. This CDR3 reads CASSSAGTGGYEQYF. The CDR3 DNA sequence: TGTGCCAGCAGCAGCGCCGGGACAGGGGGCTACGAGCAGTACTTC.

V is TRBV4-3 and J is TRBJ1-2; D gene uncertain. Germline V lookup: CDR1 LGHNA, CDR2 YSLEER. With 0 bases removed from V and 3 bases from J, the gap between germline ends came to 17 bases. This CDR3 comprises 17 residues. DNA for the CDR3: TGCGCCAGCAGCCAAGATCTTGGTGAGGATACTCACTATGGCTACACCTTC. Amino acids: CASSQDLGEDTHYGYTF.

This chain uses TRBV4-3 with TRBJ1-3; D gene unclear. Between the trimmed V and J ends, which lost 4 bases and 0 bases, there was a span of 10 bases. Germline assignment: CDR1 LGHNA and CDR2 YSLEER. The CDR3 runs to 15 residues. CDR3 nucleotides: TGCGCCAGCAGCCTCCAGGTTGGCTCTGGAAACACCATATATTTT. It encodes CASSLQVGSGNTIYF.

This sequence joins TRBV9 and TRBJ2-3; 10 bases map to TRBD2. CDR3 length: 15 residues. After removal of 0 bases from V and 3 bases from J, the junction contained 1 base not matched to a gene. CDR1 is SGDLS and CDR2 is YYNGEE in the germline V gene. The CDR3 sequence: CASSVGGLATDTQYF. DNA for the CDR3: TGTGCCAGCAGCGTAGGGGGACTAGCGACAGATACGCAGTATTTT.

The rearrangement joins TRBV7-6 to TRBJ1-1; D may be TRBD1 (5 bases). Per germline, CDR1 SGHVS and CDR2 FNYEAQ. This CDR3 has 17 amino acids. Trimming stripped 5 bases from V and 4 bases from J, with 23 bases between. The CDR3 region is CASSILALGGGGTEAFF. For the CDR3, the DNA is TGTGCCAGCAGCATACTGGCCTTGGGGGGTGGTGGCACTGAAGCTTTCTTT.

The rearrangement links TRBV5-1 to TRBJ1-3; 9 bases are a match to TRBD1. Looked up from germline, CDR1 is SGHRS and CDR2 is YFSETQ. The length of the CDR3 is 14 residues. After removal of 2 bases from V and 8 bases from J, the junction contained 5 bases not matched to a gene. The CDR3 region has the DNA TGCGCCAGCAGCTTACAGGGGGCGGTGGACACCATATATTTT. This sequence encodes CASSLQGAVDTIYF.

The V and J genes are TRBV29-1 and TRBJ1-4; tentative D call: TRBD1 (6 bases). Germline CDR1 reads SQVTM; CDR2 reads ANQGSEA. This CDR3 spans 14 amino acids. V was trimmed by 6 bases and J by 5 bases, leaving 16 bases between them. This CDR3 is CSVGAPALNEKLFF. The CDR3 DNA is TGCAGCGTGGGGGCCCCAGCGTTAAATGAAAAACTGTTTTTT.

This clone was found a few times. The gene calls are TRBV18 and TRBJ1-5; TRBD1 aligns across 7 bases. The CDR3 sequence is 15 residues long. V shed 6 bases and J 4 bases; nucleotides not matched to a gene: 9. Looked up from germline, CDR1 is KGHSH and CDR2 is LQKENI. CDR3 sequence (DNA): TGTGCCAGCTCGCCCGGGACAGAGATTAATCAGCCCCAGCATTTT. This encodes CASSPGTEINQPQHF.